This T cell receptor (beta chain) was documented in a study of OX40 agonist ivuxolimab in advanced cancers. Study at large: Anti-PD-1, anti-PD-L1 or anti-CTLA-4 therapy given earlier was allowed, and approximately 43% had some. One hepatocellular carcinoma and a couple of cutaneous melanoma patients partially responded. Notes on the study in general: Antigens targeted by the expanded peripheral T cells were not determined.

In germline, CDR1 is SGDLS, CDR2 YYNGEE. This CDR3 comprises 14 residues. V lost 6 bases to trimming and J lost 1 base, with 13 bases between them. A history of autoimmune disease or systemic immunosuppression excluded patients. Data came from immunoSEQ multiplex PCR; TCRdb stores just in-frame clones and leaves some out. The table lists approximately 64,000 clones, 65% to 90% of them singletons. As for this clone: Its antigen remains unknown.

The sequenced sample was CD4+ or CD8+ T cells sorted from blood, obtained in a trial of the OX40 agonist ivuxolimab. The receptor's source is an adult with an advanced solid tumor such as melanoma, head and neck, liver or kidney cancer. The chain couples TRBV9 to TRBJ1-1; no firm D call. The CDR3: CASKGSKANTEAFF. CDR3 in DNA: TGTGCCAGCAAAGGGTCGAAAGCGAACACTGAAGCTTTCTTT. Complete variable domain (other parts from reference TRBV9 and TRBJ1-1): DSGVTQTPKHLITATGQRVTLRCSPRSGDLSVYWYQQSLDQGLQFLIQYYNGEERAKGNILERFSAQQFPDLHSELNLSSLELGDSALYFCASKGSKANTEAFFGQGTRLTVV.